The 9 T cell receptor beta chains in this list originate from one sample, sequenced in a study of OX40 agonist ivuxolimab in advanced cancers. Assay used: immunoSEQ multiplex PCR; TCRdb lists only in-frame clones, some missing. Here the sample spans fewer than 30,000 clones, about 76% being singletons. Sample: CD4+ or CD8+ T cells sorted from blood, taken in a trial of the OX40 agonist ivuxolimab. The receptor source for this set is an adult with an advanced solid tumor such as melanoma, head and neck, liver or kidney cancer.

CDR3: CASSLMGPEETQYF. CDR3 sequence (DNA): TGCGCCAGCAGCTTGATGGGGCCGGAAGAGACCCAGTACTTC. J is TRBJ2-5 and V is TRBV5-1; tentative D call: TRBD1 (5 bases). This CDR3 has 14 amino acids. The V gene's germline CDR1 is SGHRS and CDR2 YFSETQ. V shed 1 base and J shed 3 bases, with 10 bases lying between them.

Judged by abundance, this clone is medium-sized. The rearrangement joins TRBV9 to TRBJ1-6; D is unclear. Between the trimmed V and J ends, which lost 3 bases and 13 bases, there was a span of 20 bases. The CDR3 extends over 15 amino acids. CDR1 and CDR2 from the germline V gene are SGDLS and YYNGEE. The CDR3 nucleotides read TGTGCCAGCAGCGCCCAGTTGGAGGCGACTGACCCCCTCCACTTT. It encodes CASSAQLEATDPLHF.

This clone was counted a single time. The chain combines TRBV5-7 with TRBJ1-2; 7 nucleotides match TRBD1. TRBV5-7 is an ORF; its function is uncertain. The trim removed 5 bases at V and 3 bases at J, leaving 4 bases unmatched. This CDR3 has 13 residues. CDR3 protein: CASRIQGHYGYTF. The CDR3 DNA reads as TGTGCCAGCAGAATACAGGGGCACTATGGCTACACCTTC.

The V and J genes are TRBV11-3 and TRBJ1-5; the D gene is possibly TRBD1 (5 bases). The V end lost 1 base, the J end lost 7 bases, and 11 bases lay between the germline ends. Germline lookup yields CDR1 SGHNT and CDR2 YENEEA. The CDR3 is 14 amino acids. The CDR3, as DNA: TGTGCCAGCAGCTTAGGGTTCGGGGACCAGCCCCAGCATTTT. It translates to CASSLGFGDQPQHF.

This clone showed up just once. The chain links TRBV5-1 to TRBJ2-7; either TRBD1 or TRBD2 may fit D (6 bases each). This CDR3 spans 14 amino acids. V was cut by 0 bases and J by 4 bases, with 11 bases left in between. Germline lookup yields CDR1 SGHRS and CDR2 YFSETQ. The CDR3 is CASSLVWGAYEQYF. For the CDR3, the DNA is TGCGCCAGCAGCTTGGTGTGGGGGGCTTACGAGCAGTACTTC. The whole variable domain, filled in from reference TRBV5-1 and TRBJ2-7, reads KAGVTQTPRYLIKTRGQQVTLSCSPISGHRSVSWYQQTPGQGLQFLFEYFSETQRNKGNFPGRFSGRQFSNSRSEMNVSTLELGDSALYLCASSLVWGAYEQYFGPGTRLTVT.

J is TRBJ2-1 and V is TRBV4-1; D is uncertain. CDR1 MGHRA and CDR2 YSYEKL come from the germline V gene. This CDR3 spans 16 amino acids. V lost 3 bases, J lost 4 bases, and 16 bases lay in between. The CDR3 nucleotides read TGCGCCAGCAGCCACGATGTTCAGGCTGAATACAATGAGCAGTTCTTC. Its translation is CASSHDVQAEYNEQFF.

The V call is TRBV15, the J call TRBJ1-3, with TRBD1 matching 8 bases. This CDR3 contains 14 residues. Germline CDR1 and CDR2: LNHNV and YYDKDF (reference sequence). The J segment lost 4 bases and the V segment lost 5 bases, leaving 4 bases of the junction unmatched. This CDR3 is CATSGRDRGNTIYF. In nucleotides, the CDR3 is TGTGCCACCAGCGGCCGGGACAGGGGAAACACCATATATTTT.

The chain carries TRBV5-1 and TRBJ2-7, with D maybe TRBD2 (5 bases). The ends were cut back, 2 bases at V and 4 bases at J, with 19 bases in the middle. CDR3 length: 16 amino acids. Germline values: CDR1 SGHRS, CDR2 YFSETQ. CDR3 amino acids: CASSLWTQEDLYEQYF. The CDR3 nucleotides read TGCGCCAGCAGCTTATGGACCCAGGAGGATCTATACGAGCAGTACTTC. The complete variable domain, with remaining parts taken from reference TRBV5-1 and TRBJ2-7, reads KAGVTQTPRYLIKTRGQQVTLSCSPISGHRSVSWYQQTPGQGLQFLFEYFSETQRNKGNFPGRFSGRQFSNSRSEMNVSTLELGDSALYLCASSLWTQEDLYEQYFGPGTRLTVT.

The rearrangement uses TRBV2 and TRBJ2-1; 9 positions agree with TRBD1. Germline V gene sequence: CDR1 SNHLY, CDR2 FYNNEI. Trimming took 6 bases from V and 0 from J; bases not matched to a gene: 3. CDR3 size: 15 residues. CDR3 loop: CASSETGGSYNEQFF. Written as DNA, the CDR3 is TGTGCCAGCAGCGAGACAGGGGGCTCCTACAATGAGCAGTTCTTC. The entire variable domain, with the rest obtained from reference TRBV2 and TRBJ2-1, is as follows: EPEVTQTPSHQVTQMGQEVILRCVPISNHLYFYWYRQILGQKVEFLVSFYNNEISEKSEIFDDQFSVERPDGSNFTLKIRSTKLEDSAMYFCASSETGGSYNEQFFGPGTRLTVL.